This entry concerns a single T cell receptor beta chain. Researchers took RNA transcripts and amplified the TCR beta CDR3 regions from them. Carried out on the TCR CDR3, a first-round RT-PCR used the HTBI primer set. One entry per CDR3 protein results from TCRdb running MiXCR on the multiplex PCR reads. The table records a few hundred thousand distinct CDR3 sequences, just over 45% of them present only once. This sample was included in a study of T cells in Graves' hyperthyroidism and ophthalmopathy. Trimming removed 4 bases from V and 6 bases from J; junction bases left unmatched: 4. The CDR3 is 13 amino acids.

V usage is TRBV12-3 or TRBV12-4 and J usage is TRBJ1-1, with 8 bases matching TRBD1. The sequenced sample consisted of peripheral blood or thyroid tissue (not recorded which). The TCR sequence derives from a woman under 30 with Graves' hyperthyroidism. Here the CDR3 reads CASSWQGAAEAFF. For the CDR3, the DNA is TGTGCCAGCAGTTGGCAGGGGGCCGCTGAAGCTTTCTTT.